The rows below give T cell receptor beta chains drawn from one sample of a study of CD4 T cells in relation to SARS-CoV-2 and coronaviruses. Data came from immunoSEQ multiplex PCR; TCRdb stores just in-frame clones and leaves some out. The table shows just under 20,000 clones, with roughly four fifths occurring only once. These receptors are not linked to any known antigen. Sequenced: CD4+ T cells from PBMCs, cultured in vitro. These receptor sequences come from a human donor in good health. Each CDR3 is given with its conserved first and last residue. The D gene is left open where the match is weak. Rows give clone size only sometimes, using once, few, many, or a class for an expanded clone.

j_call clone_size v_call d_call cdr3_aa
TRBJ2-3 NA TRBV28 TRBD2 CASIGRGRTDTQYF
TRBJ1-5 few TRBV6-1 TRBD1 CASSEEQGANQPQHF
TRBJ1-1 NA TRBV7-2 NA CASSLGGLKTEAFF
TRBJ2-2 NA TRBV4-3 NA CASSQGSPRGELFF
TRBJ1-4 NA TRBV7-2 NA CASSLATRRPGEKLFF
TRBJ2-2 few TRBV6-1 TRBD1 CASSETGGTGELFF
TRBJ1-1 NA TRBV5-6 NA CASSWERTEAFF
TRBJ2-1 NA TRBV11-2 TRBD2 CASSLYLAGDDEQFF
TRBJ1-1 NA TRBV12-3/TRBV12-4 NA CASSPDMRAFF
TRBJ1-2 NA TRBV25-1 NA CASSMVRDNYGYTF
TRBJ2-7 NA TRBV5-1 NA CASSLTDDEQYF
TRBJ2-2 NA TRBV21-1 NA CASTTGGREGPGELFF
TRBJ2-5 NA TRBV7-2 TRBD1 CASSTSGTGVQETQYF
TRBJ2-1 NA TRBV11-3 TRBD2 CASSLGASGLGDEQFF
TRBJ2-7 NA TRBV10-3 NA CAIKGQQVSTGEQYF
TRBJ1-1 NA TRBV10-2 NA CASSEQGNTEAFF
TRBJ2-1 NA TRBV5-5 NA CASSSTPEDYNEQFF
TRBJ1-5 NA TRBV25-1 TRBD1 CASSGFGQGNQPQHF
TRBJ1-6 NA TRBV11-2 NA CASSQGTSTLHF
TRBJ2-5 NA TRBV7-2 TRBD2 CASSSTGLAGGYF
TRBJ1-5 NA TRBV30 NA CAFSGTVSNQPQHF
TRBJ2-3 once TRBV7-2 NA CASTQQIRGVDTQYF
TRBJ1-1 NA TRBV5-3 NA CARSLHRRAGDEVTEAFF
TRBJ2-2 NA TRBV4-1 TRBD2 CASSPRGAGELFF
TRBJ2-5 NA TRBV5-5 TRBD1 CASSLGQGVETQYF
TRBJ2-2 few TRBV19 NA CASSGPGELFF
TRBJ2-3 NA TRBV27 NA CASSFGASRGDTQYF
TRBJ1-5 few TRBV19 NA CASSLSSNQPQHF
TRBJ2-5 NA TRBV23-1 NA CASSQTRTRETQYF
TRBJ2-4 once TRBV18 TRBD1 CASSPTLRTGGILAKNIQYF
TRBJ1-1 NA TRBV5-1 NA CASSLAGLSENTEAFF
TRBJ2-7 NA TRBV5-1 NA CASSLDRSLYEQYF
TRBJ2-5 NA TRBV7-2 NA CASSFGRETQYF
TRBJ2-3 NA TRBV9 TRBD2 CASSVRGGGSADTQYF
TRBJ1-3 NA TRBV7-2 NA CASSPQGTGNTIYF
TRBJ2-3 NA TRBV6-2/TRBV6-3 TRBD2 CASSYGLAGSTDTQYF
TRBJ1-1 NA TRBV7-8 NA CASSLVRTEAFF
TRBJ1-4 NA TRBV27 NA CASSGGASNEKLFF
TRBJ1-2 NA TRBV3-1/TRBV3-2 TRBD1 CASSQGGQGINYGYTF
TRBJ1-4 NA TRBV5-6 TRBD1 CASTLRRGQGREKLFF
TRBJ1-4 few TRBV11-2 NA CASSSGGAARFF
TRBJ1-1 NA TRBV12-3/TRBV12-4 NA CASSLGYTEAFF
TRBJ1-6 NA TRBV19 TRBD1 CASTSTGGFNSPLHF
TRBJ2-7 NA TRBV6-6 NA CASSSLGYGSYEQYF
TRBJ2-2 NA TRBV7-3 NA CASSSQITGELFF
TRBJ1-2 NA TRBV27 TRBD1 CASSRTGGGYGYTF
TRBJ1-6 NA TRBV7-3 TRBD1 CASSLGTGTNSPLHF
TRBJ1-2 few TRBV4-3 NA CASSQDQGMYGYTF
TRBJ1-6 few TRBV11-2 NA CASSSQGGVSPLHF
TRBJ2-7 NA TRBV6-5 TRBD2 CASSSLSGSEVEQYF
TRBJ2-7 NA TRBV25-1 TRBD2 CASGGGYEQYF
TRBJ1-2 few TRBV7-2 NA CASSLGHGQGYTF
TRBJ1-4 NA TRBV10-3 NA CAISDSEQGEKLFF
TRBJ1-1 NA TRBV5-6 NA CASRYTGSTEAFF
TRBJ2-6 NA TRBV3-1/TRBV3-2 NA CASSQSTGANVLTF